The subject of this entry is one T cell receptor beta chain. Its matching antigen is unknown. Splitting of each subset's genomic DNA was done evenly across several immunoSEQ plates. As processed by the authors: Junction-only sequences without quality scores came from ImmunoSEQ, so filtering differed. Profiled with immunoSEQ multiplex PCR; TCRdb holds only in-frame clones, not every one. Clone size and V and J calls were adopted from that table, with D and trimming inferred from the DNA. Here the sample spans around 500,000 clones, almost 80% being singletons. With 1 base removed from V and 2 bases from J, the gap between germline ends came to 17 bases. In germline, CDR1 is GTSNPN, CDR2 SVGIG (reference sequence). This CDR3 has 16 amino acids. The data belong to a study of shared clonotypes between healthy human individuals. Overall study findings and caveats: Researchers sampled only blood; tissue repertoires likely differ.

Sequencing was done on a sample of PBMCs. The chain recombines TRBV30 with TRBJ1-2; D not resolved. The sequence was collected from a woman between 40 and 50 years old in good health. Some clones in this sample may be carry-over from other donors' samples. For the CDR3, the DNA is TGTGCCTGGAGTGCCCGCCACAGTAAACAGAACTATGGCTACACCTTC. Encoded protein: CAWSARHSKQNYGYTF.